These 30 T cell receptor beta chains were all obtained from the same sample, sequenced in a study of T-cell memory formation after mild COVID-19. TCRdb reprocessed the 5' RACE reads via MiXCR and lists one record per CDR3 protein. The sample lists some 130,000 distinct CDR3 sequences; about 5.9% were seen once. Sequences were obtained from PBMCs or a T cell subset sorted from them (not recorded which). These receptors all stem from an adult woman who had mild COVID-19 (a few samples of this study predate the infection). Cell type and time point are not known.

The table lists this clonotype with a few counts. The chain recombines TRBV29-1 with TRBJ1-1; possibly TRBD1 for D (6 bases). Trimming shortened V by 6 bases and J by 1 base, and 12 bases separated the two germline ends. Per germline, CDR1 SQVTM and CDR2 ANQGSEA. The CDR3 consists of 13 residues. This chain's CDR3 is CSVERQANTEAFF. The CDR3 region has the DNA TGCAGCGTGGAGAGACAGGCGAACACTGAAGCTTTCTTT.

Ten or more counts support this clonotype. The V and J genes are TRBV15 and TRBJ2-4; unclear D gene. Germline V gene sequence: CDR1 LNHNV, CDR2 YYDKDF (reference sequence). The CDR3 is made up of 20 amino acids. With 0 bases removed from V and 0 bases from J, the gap between germline ends came to 21 bases. CDR3 sequence: CATSRDNLRRQLLAKNIQYF. Here the CDR3 DNA reads TGTGCCACCAGCAGAGATAACTTGAGGCGGCAACTACTAGCCAAAAACATTCAGTACTTC.

In its sample, this clonotype was seen many times. V is TRBV12-3 or TRBV12-4 and J is TRBJ2-1; tentative D call: TRBD2 (7 bases). Trimming took off 2 bases at V and 0 bases at J, with 11 bases between the two ends. The CDR3 sequence is 16 residues long. The CDR3 DNA reads as TGTGCCAGCAGTTTACGGGGGGCCCCCTCCTACAATGAGCAGTTCTTC. Residues: CASSLRGAPSYNEQFF.

This clonotype was seen more than once but under ten times. The chain is built from TRBV29-1 and TRBJ1-5, with 7 bases fitting TRBD1. Trimming removed 7 bases from V and 3 bases from J; junction bases left unmatched: 9. CDR3 length: 14 residues. Germline V gene lookup returns CDR1 SQVTM and CDR2 ANQGSEA. CDR3 DNA sequence: TGCAGCGCAACCGGGACAGACCCCAATCAGCCCCAGCATTTT. Amino acids: CSATGTDPNQPQHF.

This clonotype was detected a few times. The rearrangement links TRBV2 to TRBJ2-1; D may be TRBD1 or TRBD2 (5 bases each). The CDR3 loop spans 16 amino acids. V was cut by 7 bases and J by 1 base, with 17 bases left in between. Germline CDR1 SNHLY, CDR2 FYNNEI. The CDR3 region has the DNA TGTGCCAGCACTCCCCGAAGGGGAGTTTCCTACAATGAGCAGTTCTTC. Translating gives CASTPRRGVSYNEQFF.

This clonotype occurred a few times. This chain links TRBV6-2 or TRBV6-3 with TRBJ1-1, with a tentative D call TRBD1 (5 bases). Germline V gene lookup returns CDR1 MNHEY and CDR2 SVGEGT. The CDR3 covers 12 residues. Trimming took off 6 bases at V and 8 bases at J, with 13 bases between the two ends. The CDR3 DNA is TGTGCCAGCAGGACCGGGGCCCGCGAAGCTTTCTTT. This codes for CASRTGAREAFF.

The rearrangement uses TRBV7-8 and TRBJ2-7; D is unclear. Germline loops: CDR1 SGHVS, CDR2 FQNEAQ. The CDR3 contains 13 residues. Trimming took off 0 bases at V and 4 bases at J, with 7 bases between the two ends. CDR3 loop: CASSLALRYEQYF. The CDR3 nucleotides read TGTGCCAGCAGCTTAGCGCTTCGGTACGAGCAGTACTTC.

This clonotype was counted many times. The chain uses TRBV5-1 and TRBJ2-7, with D perhaps matching TRBD1 or TRBD2 (5 bases each). The CDR3 consists of 13 residues. Trimming took off 0 bases at V and 6 bases at J, with 10 bases between the two ends. Germline V gene sequence: CDR1 SGHRS, CDR2 YFSETQ. The chain's CDR3 is CASSLESGGEQYF. The CDR3 DNA follows: TGCGCCAGCAGCTTGGAAAGTGGGGGCGAGCAGTACTTC.

The sample holds many counts of this clonotype. Here the CDR3 reads CATSSTGHRYGYTF. The CDR3 nucleotides read TGTGCCACCAGCTCAACGGGACACCGTTATGGCTACACCTTC. V usage is TRBV15 and J usage is TRBJ1-2; TRBD1 might be the D (6 bases). Germline V gives CDR1 LNHNV, CDR2 YYDKDF (reference sequence). Trimming took 5 bases from V and 5 from J, leaving 15 bases between them. CDR3 length: 14 amino acids.

This rearrangement joins TRBV5-1 to TRBJ1-1, with D maybe TRBD1 (5 bases). Looked up from germline, CDR1 is SGHRS and CDR2 is YFSETQ. The CDR3 is 14 residues long. The V gene lost 2 bases and the J gene lost 4 bases, with 12 bases spanning the gap. The DNA of the CDR3 is TGCGCCAGCAGCTTTCAGGGCGTGGGCACTGAAGCTTTCTTT. Amino acid sequence: CASSFQGVGTEAFF.

CDR3 in amino acids: CASSQMGTEAFF. The CDR3, as DNA: TGTGCCAGCAGCCAGATGGGCACTGAAGCTTTCTTT. J is TRBJ1-1 and V is TRBV3-1; D is unresolved. The germline V gene has CDR1 LGHDT and CDR2 YNNKEL (reference sequence). The CDR3 consists of 12 residues. V was trimmed by 3 bases and J by 4 bases, leaving 6 bases between them.

This clonotype was counted at least ten times. The CDR3 nucleotides read TGTGCCACCAGTGACTCCTACTCCTACGAGCAGTACTTC. Translating it yields CATSDSYSYEQYF. The chain is built from TRBV24-1 and TRBJ2-7; D unresolved. The germline V and J ends were trimmed by 4 bases and 0 bases, with 6 bases remaining between them. The CDR3 consists of 13 residues. CDR1 KGHDR and CDR2 SFDVKD come from the germline V gene.

This clonotype was counted ten times or more. The chain uses TRBV6-2 or TRBV6-3 and TRBJ2-2, with D perhaps assigned TRBD1 or TRBD2 (5 bases each). The V and J ends lost 8 bases and 5 bases respectively, with 21 bases between them. This CDR3 is built from 16 residues. Germline-derived CDR1 and CDR2 are MNHEY and SVGEGT. CDR3 amino acids: CASARRTSSETGELFF. For the CDR3, the DNA is TGTGCCAGCGCCCGGAGGACAAGCAGTGAAACCGGGGAGCTGTTTTTT.

V and J are TRBV4-1 and TRBJ2-5, with 16 positions matching TRBD2. This CDR3 has 17 amino acids. Unmatched junction bases numbered 8, after V lost 4 bases and J lost 6 bases. Germline loops: CDR1 MGHRA, CDR2 YSYEKL. The CDR3 loop is CASSPGTSGGAVQTQYF. Here the CDR3 DNA reads TGCGCCAGCAGCCCCGGGACTAGCGGGGGGGCCGTCCAGACCCAGTACTTC.

The chain uses TRBV24-1 and TRBJ2-1; 7 bases fit TRBD2. The V segment lost 0 bases and the J segment 9 bases; nucleotides outside the gene matches: 7. This CDR3 has 15 residues. The germline V gene encodes CDR1 KGHDR and CDR2 SFDVKD. The CDR3: CATSDLGSGMGEQFF. The DNA for the CDR3 is TGTGCCACCAGTGATTTGGGCAGCGGGATGGGTGAGCAGTTCTTC.

This clonotype occurred a few times. V and J are TRBV7-2 and TRBJ2-4; 7 nucleotides match TRBD2. The V gene end was trimmed by 4 bases and the J gene end by 7 bases; junction bases not matched to a gene: 7. The germline V gene encodes CDR1 SGHTA and CDR2 FQGNSA. CDR3 length: 14 residues. This CDR3 reads CASSSQVGGNIQYF. The CDR3 bases are TGTGCCAGCAGCTCCCAGGTGGGAGGGAACATTCAGTACTTC. The whole variable domain, remainder taken from reference TRBV7-2 and TRBJ2-4, is GAGVSQSPSNKVTEKGKDVELRCDPISGHTALYWYRQSLGQGLEFLIYFQGNSAPDKSGLPSDRFSAERTGGSVSTLTIQRTQQEDSAVYLCASSSQVGGNIQYFGAGTRLSVL.

This clonotype was observed many times. CDR3 nucleotide sequence: TGTGCCAGCTTACGGGACAGGGATGCCTATGGCTACACCTTC. Amino acids: CASLRDRDAYGYTF. The chain uses TRBV6-6 and TRBJ1-2; 9 bases align to TRBD1. The germline V gene encodes CDR1 MNHNY and CDR2 SVGAGI (reference sequence). The V gene end was trimmed by 8 bases and the J gene end by 4 bases; junction bases not matched to a gene: 8. The CDR3 totals 14 residues.

This rearrangement joins TRBV7-2 to TRBJ2-1; D is perhaps TRBD1 (5 bases). The CDR3 is 12 amino acids. The V gene's germline CDR1 is SGHTA and CDR2 FQGNSA. V was trimmed by 5 bases and J by 12 bases, leaving 14 bases between them. CDR3 protein: CASSQDLGAQFF. The CDR3 region has the DNA TGTGCCAGCAGCCAAGACCTAGGGGCGCAGTTCTTC.

The rearrangement joins TRBV4-3 to TRBJ1-1, with unresolved D. The V end lost 0 bases, the J end lost 6 bases, and 11 bases lay between the germline ends. This CDR3 is built from 14 residues. CDR1 is LGHNA, CDR2 YSLEER, per germline. CDR3 in DNA: TGCGCCAGCAGCCAAGATCGTTCGTATTCTGAAGCTTTCTTT. Protein: CASSQDRSYSEAFF.

The genes are TRBV12-3 or TRBV12-4 and TRBJ2-7; 7 nucleotides agree with TRBD1. Trimming at V came to 6 bases and at J to 0 bases, leaving 14 bases not matched to a gene. The CDR3 spans 17 residues. The CDR3 reads CASRRTGTGVGSYEQYF. As DNA, the CDR3 is TGTGCCAGCAGGCGGACCGGAACAGGGGTGGGCTCCTACGAGCAGTACTTC.

The chain joins TRBV28 to TRBJ2-5; unclear D gene. In germline, CDR1 is MDHEN, CDR2 SYDVKM. Trimming took off 5 bases at V and 0 bases at J, with 7 bases between the two ends. CDR3 length equals 13 residues. The CDR3, as DNA: TGTGCCAGCAGTCCGGGTGACCAAGAGACCCAGTACTTC. This codes for CASSPGDQETQYF.

The chain carries TRBV7-9 and TRBJ1-4; D is uncertain. Germline CDR1 is SEHNR and CDR2 is FQNEAQ (reference sequence). V was clipped by 5 bases and J by 8 bases, with 9 bases between them. The CDR3 totals 12 residues. CDR3 in DNA: TGTGCCAGCAGCCTGGGAGAAGAAAAACTGTTTTTT. This encodes CASSLGEEKLFF.

V usage is TRBV5-1 and J usage is TRBJ2-1; 8 bases are a match to TRBD2. V shed 4 bases and J 3 bases; nucleotides not matched to a gene: 3. CDR3 length equals 14 residues. Germline values: CDR1 SGHRS, CDR2 YFSETQ. CDR3 in amino acids: CASSIAGSYNEQFF. The CDR3, as DNA: TGCGCCAGCAGCATAGCGGGGAGCTACAATGAGCAGTTCTTC.

This clonotype was counted only a few times. The chain combines TRBV13 with TRBJ1-2, with 7 bases matching TRBD1. The V segment lost 5 bases and the J segment 6 bases; nucleotides outside the gene matches: 9. Germline lookup yields CDR1 PRHDT and CDR2 FYEKMQ (reference sequence). This CDR3 has 14 amino acids. CDR3 sequence: CASSPDRAPDGYTF. DNA for the CDR3: TGTGCCAGCAGCCCCGACAGGGCACCTGATGGCTACACCTTC.

The table lists this clonotype with many counts. This sequence joins TRBV7-3 and TRBJ2-5, with 11 bases identical to TRBD2. Losses at the gene ends were 5 bases for V and 2 bases for J; bases not matched to a gene: 7. The length of the CDR3 is 16 residues. Germline V lookup: CDR1 SGHTA, CDR2 FQGTGA. CDR3 sequence: CASSPRTSGPQETQYF. CDR3 sequence (DNA): TGTGCCAGCAGCCCGCGGACTAGCGGGCCGCAAGAGACCCAGTACTTC.

The J gene is TRBJ1-5, the V gene TRBV4-1; perhaps TRBD1 as D (6 bases). The CDR3 extends over 18 amino acids. Germline loops: CDR1 MGHRA, CDR2 YSYEKL. Trimming stripped 3 bases from V and 4 bases from J, with 22 bases between. In nucleotides, the CDR3 is TGCGCCAGCAGCCATGGGGAGAACAGGGCCCTGCCTAATCAGCCCCAGCATTTT. This translates into CASSHGENRALPNQPQHF.

This clonotype was observed at least ten times. The chain combines TRBV10-3 with TRBJ2-7; D is unclear. V dropped 4 bases and J dropped 2 bases, with 12 bases sitting between them. The CDR3 length is 14 residues. Germline V gene data show CDR1 as ENHRY and CDR2 as SYGVKD. The CDR3 DNA is TGTGCCATCAGTGGTAACGCGGTGACCTACGAGCAGTACTTC. It yields the protein CAISGNAVTYEQYF.

The chain couples TRBV29-1 to TRBJ2-4; D may be TRBD2 (6 bases). The CDR3 spans 17 residues. CDR1 and CDR2 (germline): SQVTM, ANQGSEA. Trimming took 6 bases from V and 8 from J, leaving 29 bases between them. The CDR3: CSVAAPRGGPQGDIQYF. CDR3 DNA sequence: TGCAGCGTCGCCGCCCCAAGAGGAGGGCCCCAAGGGGACATTCAGTACTTC.

V and J are TRBV3-1 and TRBJ1-2; D is undetermined. There are 13 residues in the CDR3. With 0 bases removed from V and 8 bases from J, the gap between germline ends came to 10 bases. The germline CDR1 and CDR2 sequences are LGHDT and YNNKEL (reference sequence). CDR3 coding DNA: TGTGCCAGCAGCCAAGATAAAGGGTTCGGCTACACCTTC. It specifies CASSQDKGFGYTF. The entire variable domain, with the rest obtained from reference TRBV3-1 and TRBJ1-2, is as follows: DTAVSQTPKYLVTQMGNDKSIKCEQNLGHDTMYWYKQDSKKFLKIMFSYNNKELIINETVPNRFSPKSPDKAHLNLHINSLELGDSAVYFCASSQDKGFGYTFGSGTRLTVV.

V is TRBV11-2 and J is TRBJ2-7; 9 bases match TRBD2. The CDR3 has 20 residues. Germline CDR1 SGHAT, CDR2 FQNNGV. Trimming cost V 1 base and J 2 bases; bases outside gene matches: 18. CDR3 nucleotides: TGTGCCAGCAGCTTAGGCAGTCTGGGACTAGCAGACGAAGGCACCTACGAGCAGTACTTC. This sequence encodes CASSLGSLGLADEGTYEQYF.